The entry below gives a single T cell receptor beta chain sequence along with its context. The antigen is undetermined. This sample stems from a study of shared clonotypes between healthy human individuals. Generated by immunoSEQ multiplex PCR, the TCRdb table keeps only in-frame clones and is missing some. Of 1.6 million or so clones in the sample, roughly 98.5% are singletons; the top ten hold over 0.3%. General study findings and limits: Between a handful of donors, naive CD4 clonotypes were shared at a level of about 5%.

This CDR3 is 15 amino acids long. Adult Caucasians living in Nashville, Tennessee made up all of the donors. The sequence was obtained from a young man in good health. V is TRBV21-1 and J is TRBJ2-7; the table's D gene call, TRBD2, was not cross checked with the DNA. TRBV21-1 is reported as a pseudogene. The sample consisted of naive CD4+ T cells sorted from blood. Described subset: CD45RA+ positively selected. CDR3 in amino acids: CASSNGTSGNYEQYF. DNA of the CDR3: TGTGCCAGCAGCAACGGGACTAGCGGGAACTACGAGCAGTACTTC.